One T cell receptor (beta chain) is described in this entry. CDR1 is MDHEN, CDR2 SYDVKM, per germline. The ends were cut back, 2 bases at V and 3 bases at J, with 18 bases in the middle. This CDR3 is built from 17 residues. The sample belongs to a study of cytomegalovirus exposure and HLA in healthy donors. PCR used 60 Vbeta primers and 13 Jbeta primers. Clones were read by immunoSEQ multiplex PCR, and TCRdb kept only the in-frame ones, dropping some. In the table there are around 120,000 clones, approximately 75% of which are singletons. This rearrangement joins TRBV28 to TRBJ2-3, with D perhaps TRBD1 (7 bases). Specimen: PBMCs. This clonotype originated in a middle-aged man in good health and CMV-seropositive. The CDR3 protein is CASSLPPGRGRTDTQYF. CDR3 nucleotides: TGTGCCAGCAGTTTACCCCCGGGCAGGGGGAGGACAGATACGCAGTATTTT.